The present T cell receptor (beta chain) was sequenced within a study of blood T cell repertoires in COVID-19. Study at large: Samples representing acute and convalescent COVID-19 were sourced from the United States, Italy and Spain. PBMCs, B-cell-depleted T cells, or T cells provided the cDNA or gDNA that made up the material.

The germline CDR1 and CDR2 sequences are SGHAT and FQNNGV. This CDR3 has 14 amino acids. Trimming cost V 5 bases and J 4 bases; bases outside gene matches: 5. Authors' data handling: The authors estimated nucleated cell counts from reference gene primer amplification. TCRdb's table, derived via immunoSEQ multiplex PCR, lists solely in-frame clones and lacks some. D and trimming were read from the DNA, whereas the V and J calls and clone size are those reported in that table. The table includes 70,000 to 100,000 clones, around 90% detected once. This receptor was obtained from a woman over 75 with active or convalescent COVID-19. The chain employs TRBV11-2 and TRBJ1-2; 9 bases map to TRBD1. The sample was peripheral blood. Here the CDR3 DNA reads TGTGCCAGCAGCCCCGGACAGGGGAGCTATGGCTACACCTTC. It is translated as CASSPGQGSYGYTF.